This passage covers 7 T cell receptor beta chains from one sample sequenced in a study of technical replicates of blood from several donors. Clones were sequenced by immunoSEQ multiplex PCR, and TCRdb holds only the in-frame ones, with some missing. The data show 55,000 to 75,000 clones, 91% seen once. Sequencing was performed on PBMCs. The receptor set was obtained from a human donor in good health. Some clones in this sample may be carry-over from other donors' samples.

The J gene is TRBJ1-4, the V gene TRBV5-4; D uncertain. The V end lost 5 bases, the J end lost 6 bases, and 17 bases lay between the germline ends. The CDR3 contains 15 residues. CDR1 is SGHNT, CDR2 YYREEE, per germline (reference sequence). CDR3 loop: CASSEGGLVDEKLFF. The CDR3 bases are TGTGCCAGCAGTGAAGGAGGGCTGGTCGATGAAAAACTGTTTTTT.

V is TRBV4-2 and J is TRBJ2-6; the D gene is possibly TRBD1 (5 bases). Trimming cost V 5 bases and J 0 bases, with 8 bases left between them. The CDR3 length is 15 residues. Per germline, CDR1 LGHNA and CDR2 YNFKEQ. CDR3 in amino acids: CASSTGLSGANVLTF. CDR3 DNA sequence: TGTGCCAGCAGCACAGGCCTCTCTGGGGCCAACGTCCTGACTTTC.

V is TRBV2 and J is TRBJ1-1; a possible D gene is TRBD1 (6 bases). Germline V gene data show CDR1 as SNHLY and CDR2 as FYNNEI. The V end was cut by 3 bases, the J end by 1 base, with 9 bases between. CDR3 size: 14 residues. The CDR3 reads CASSEGHRNTEAFF. For the CDR3, the DNA is TGTGCCAGCAGTGAGGGACACCGGAACACTGAAGCTTTCTTT.

The CDR3 region is CAWSSQGNQPQHF. CDR3 bases: TGTGCCTGGAGTTCACAGGGCAATCAGCCCCAGCATTTT. V gene TRBV30 combines with J gene TRBJ1-5; D possibly corresponds to TRBD1 (5 bases). The germline V gene encodes CDR1 GTSNPN and CDR2 SVGIG (reference sequence). The CDR3 is 13 residues long. Trimming pared 2 bases from V and 2 bases from J, leaving 7 bases between. Drawing the rest from reference TRBV30 and TRBJ1-5, the complete variable domain is SQTIHQWPATLVQPVGSPLSLECTVEGTSNPNLYWYRQAAGRGLQLLFYSVGIGQISSEVPQNLSASRPQDRQFILSSKKLLLSDSGFYLCAWSSQGNQPQHFGDGTRLSIL.

J is TRBJ1-5 and V is TRBV5-1, with unresolved D. The germline V gene has CDR1 SGHRS and CDR2 YFSETQ. CDR3 length: 14 amino acids. With 3 bases removed from V and 7 bases from J, the gap between germline ends came to 14 bases. In DNA, the CDR3 is TGCGCCAGCAGCTCGGATCCGGGTGGACAGCCCCAGCATTTT. Translating it yields CASSSDPGGQPQHF. Together with reference TRBV5-1 and TRBJ1-5, the CDR3 gives the full variable domain: KAGVTQTPRYLIKTRGQQVTLSCSPISGHRSVSWYQQTPGQGLQFLFEYFSETQRNKGNFPGRFSGRQFSNSRSEMNVSTLELGDSALYLCASSSDPGGQPQHFGDGTRLSIL.

The CDR3 sequence is CASSLGTGQYEQYF. In nucleotides, the CDR3 is TGTGCCAGCAGCTTGGGGACAGGTCAATACGAGCAGTACTTC. The rearrangement links TRBV5-4 to TRBJ2-7, with 7 bases that match TRBD1. The CDR3 spans 14 residues. Trimming at V came to 0 bases and at J to 4 bases, leaving 4 bases not matched to a gene. CDR1 and CDR2 (germline): SGHNT, YYREEE (reference sequence). The full variable domain, its missing parts supplied by reference TRBV5-4 and TRBJ2-7, is ETGVTQSPTHLIKTRGQQVTLRCSSQSGHNTVSWYQQALGQGPQFIFQYYREEENGRGNFPPRFSGLQFPNYSSELNVNALELDDSALYLCASSLGTGQYEQYFGPGTRLTVT.

This chain links TRBV18 with TRBJ2-7; 7 bases agree with TRBD2. This CDR3 has 15 residues. Germline CDR1 reads KGHSH; CDR2 reads LQKENI. The V gene end was trimmed by 2 bases and the J gene end by 1 base; junction bases not matched to a gene: 5. The CDR3 sequence: CASSPRLGGSYEQYF. CDR3 coding DNA: TGTGCCAGCTCACCAAGACTGGGAGGGTCCTACGAGCAGTACTTC.